This T cell receptor (beta chain) was recovered during a study of T cell responses to AZD1222 COVID-19 vaccine. To note about this clone: Its antigen is undetermined.

TCRdb keeps only in-frame clones here, not all; method: immunoSEQ multiplex PCR. The repertoire consists of 100,000 or so clones, with around 94% occurring once and the leading ten covering under 2.5%. The CDR3 runs to 14 residues. Study conclusions and caveats: Across spike, vaccine-associated CD4 TCRs were found, dominant at 160-218 and 743-854. Females made up more of the donors, who were largely white British, and clonal diversity may have come out too low.

This receptor was identified in an adult in good health. The chain employs TRBV12-1 and TRBJ1-2; the D segment call TRBD1 is taken from the table without a DNA check. TRBV12-1 is shown as a pseudogene. Sequences were derived from peripheral blood, sampled on day 0 of AZD1222 vaccination. This CDR3 reads CASSPKKQGSGYTF. CDR3 in DNA: TGTGCCAGCAGCCCGAAGAAACAGGGGAGTGGCTACACCTTC.